The clone carrying this T cell receptor (beta chain) has more than one count but fewer than ten. Its antigen remains unknown. This record belongs to a study of cytomegalovirus exposure and HLA in healthy donors. The study, taken as a whole, reports: Presence/absence analyses supposed approximately even sequencing depth among donors. Cytomegalovirus status was reportedly diagnosed by the classifier with high sensitivity and specificity.

The CDR3 has 15 residues. The germline CDR1 and CDR2 sequences are MNHEY and SMNVEV (reference sequence). The ends lost 5 bases at V and 4 bases at J; junction bases unmatched: 9. Researchers ran the PCR with 60 Vbeta and 13 Jbeta primers. Assay used: immunoSEQ multiplex PCR; TCRdb lists only in-frame clones, some missing. This sample has approximately 150,000 clones, with approximately 72% found just once. The TCR was taken from a human donor in good health. The chain uses TRBV27 and TRBJ1-1; 8 bases line up with TRBD1. Sequencing was carried out using PBMCs. CDR3 in amino acids: CASSLYSGGLTEAFF. CDR3 nucleotide sequence: TGTGCCAGCAGTCTATACTCAGGGGGCCTCACTGAAGCTTTCTTT.